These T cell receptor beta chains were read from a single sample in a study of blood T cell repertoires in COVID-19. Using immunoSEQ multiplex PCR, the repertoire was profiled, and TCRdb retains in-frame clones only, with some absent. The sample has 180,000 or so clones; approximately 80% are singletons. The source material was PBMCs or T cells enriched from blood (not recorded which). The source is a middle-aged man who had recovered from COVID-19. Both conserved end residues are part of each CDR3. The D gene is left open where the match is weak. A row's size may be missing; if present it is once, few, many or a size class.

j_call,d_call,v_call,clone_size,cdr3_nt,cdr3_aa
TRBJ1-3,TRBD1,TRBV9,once,TGTGCCAGCAGCGCGACAGGGGGTGGAAACACCATATATTTT,CASSATGGGNTIYF
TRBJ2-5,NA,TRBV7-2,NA,TGTGCCAGCAGCCCCGGACAGACGTGGTGGACCCAGTACTTC,CASSPGQTWWTQYF
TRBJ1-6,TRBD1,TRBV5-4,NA,TGTGCCAGCAGCCCTACAGGGGGTTTAAATAATTCACCCCTCCACTTT,CASSPTGGLNNSPLHF
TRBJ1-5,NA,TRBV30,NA,TGTGCCTGGAACGTCGGGGGTCATAGCAATCAGCCCCAGCATTTT,CAWNVGGHSNQPQHF
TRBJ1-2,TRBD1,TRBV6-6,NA,TGTGCCAGCGTCCCAGGGGGCTCGGCTGGCTACACCTTC,CASVPGGSAGYTF
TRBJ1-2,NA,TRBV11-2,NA,TGTGCCAGCAGCTTAGTGGGTCCGACAGCTGGCTACACCTTC,CASSLVGPTAGYTF
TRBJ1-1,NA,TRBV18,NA,TGTGCCAGCTCACCCTCAGGGGCCCTCCGGGACACTGAAGCTTTCTTT,CASSPSGALRDTEAFF
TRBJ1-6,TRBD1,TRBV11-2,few,TGTGCCAGCAGCATCGCCGGGACAGTGAATTCACCCCTCCACTTT,CASSIAGTVNSPLHF
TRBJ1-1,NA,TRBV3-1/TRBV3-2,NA,TGTGCCAGCAGCCAAGTGGGGGGAACGAACACTGAAGCTTTCTTT,CASSQVGGTNTEAFF
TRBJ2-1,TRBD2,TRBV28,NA,TGTGCCAGCAGTCAACCTTGGGGTAGCGGGGGGTCCAATGAGCAGTTCTTC,CASSQPWGSGGSNEQFF
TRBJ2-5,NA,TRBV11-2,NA,TGTGCCAGCAGCTTAGGGGCAGGGGGGGAGACCCAGTACTTC,CASSLGAGGETQYF
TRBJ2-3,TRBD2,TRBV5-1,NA,TGCGCCAGCAGCTTGGTTTTAGCGGGGGGCACAGATACGCAGTATTTT,CASSLVLAGGTDTQYF
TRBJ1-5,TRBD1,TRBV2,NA,TGTGCCAGCAGAGACAGGGTGAGCAATCAGCCCCAGCATTTT,CASRDRVSNQPQHF
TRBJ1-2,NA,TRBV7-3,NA,TGTGCCAGCAGCCCTGAGTCGGGACTGATTAACTATGGCTACACCTTC,CASSPESGLINYGYTF
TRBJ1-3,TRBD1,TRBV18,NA,TGTGCCAGCTCACCTCAGCAGGGACAGGGAAACACCATATATTTT,CASSPQQGQGNTIYF
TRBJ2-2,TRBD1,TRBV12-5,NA,TGTGCTAGTGGTTTGCCCAGGGGGCTTGACACCGGGGAGCTGTTTTTT,CASGLPRGLDTGELFF
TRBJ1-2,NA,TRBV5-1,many,TGCGCCAGCAGCTTGGAGCCAGGTGGTAACTATGGCTACACCTTC,CASSLEPGGNYGYTF
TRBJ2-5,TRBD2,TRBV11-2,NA,TGTGCCAGCAGCCTGCTAGCGGGGGGGCCCCAAGAGACCCAGTACTTC,CASSLLAGGPQETQYF
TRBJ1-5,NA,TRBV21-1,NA,TGTGCCAGCAGCAAATCGGGGACAGGGTCCAATCAGCCCCAGCATTTT,CASSKSGTGSNQPQHF
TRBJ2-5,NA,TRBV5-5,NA,TGTGCCAGCAGCGTAACGCCAGGGAACCGGGAGACCCAGTACTTC,CASSVTPGNRETQYF
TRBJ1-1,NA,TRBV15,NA,TGTGCCACCAGCAGAGGAACAGGGTTGACCACTGAAGCTTTCTTT,CATSRGTGLTTEAFF
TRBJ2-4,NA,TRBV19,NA,TGTGCCAGTAGTGCCGAACACCTCACCAAAAACATTCAGTACTTC,CASSAEHLTKNIQYF
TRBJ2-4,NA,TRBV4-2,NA,TGTGCCAGCAGAAATCGACAGTCAGCCAAAAACATTCAGTACTTC,CASRNRQSAKNIQYF
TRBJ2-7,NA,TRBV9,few,TGTGCCAGCAGCGTAGGGGGCGGCCGAGGTCCCTACGAGCAGTACTTC,CASSVGGGRGPYEQYF
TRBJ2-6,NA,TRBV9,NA,TGTGCCAGCAGCGCCCAGGAACGGCCTGGGGCCAACGTCCTGACTTTC,CASSAQERPGANVLTF
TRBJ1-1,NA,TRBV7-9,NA,TGTGCCAGCAGCTGGGGGGACGTATCTAACACTGAAGCTTTCTTT,CASSWGDVSNTEAFF
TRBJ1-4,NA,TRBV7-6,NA,TGTGCCAGCAGCTCGACAGGACACTCCTCTGAAAAACTGTTTTTT,CASSSTGHSSEKLFF
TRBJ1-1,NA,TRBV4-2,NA,TGTGCCAGCAGCCCTCAAGGGAGCACGAACACTGAAGCTTTCTTT,CASSPQGSTNTEAFF
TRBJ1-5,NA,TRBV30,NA,TGTGCCTGGAGTTTGGGGGCCAACCAGCCCCAGCATTTT,CAWSLGANQPQHF
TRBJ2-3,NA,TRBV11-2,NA,TGTGCCAGCAGCTTAGGAACGGTGTCTAGCACAGATACGCAGTATTTT,CASSLGTVSSTDTQYF
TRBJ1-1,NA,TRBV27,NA,TGTGCCAGCATAGGCACTATGAACACTGAAGCTTTCTTT,CASIGTMNTEAFF
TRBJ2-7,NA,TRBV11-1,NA,TGTGCCAGCAGCTTGGGGCCTATAACTTCCTACGAGCAGTACTTC,CASSLGPITSYEQYF
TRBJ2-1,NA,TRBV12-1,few,TGTGCCAGCAGCGTCCGCCAGGGGGTGGCTCCTCACTACAATGAGCAGTTCTTC,CASSVRQGVAPHYNEQFF
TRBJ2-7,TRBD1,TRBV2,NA,TGTGCCAGCAGTGAGGACAGGGGCTACGAGCAGTACTTC,CASSEDRGYEQYF
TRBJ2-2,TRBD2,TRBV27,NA,TGTGCCAGCAGTTTATCGTTGCTAGCGGGCAGGACCGGGGAGCTGTTTTTT,CASSLSLLAGRTGELFF
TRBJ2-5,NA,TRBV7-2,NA,TGTGCCAGCAGCTTATCTTCGGGGAGGGAGACCCAGTACTTC,CASSLSSGRETQYF
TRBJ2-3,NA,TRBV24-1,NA,TGTGCCACCGCCGTCAGGGAAGGTATAGATACGCAGTATTTT,CATAVREGIDTQYF
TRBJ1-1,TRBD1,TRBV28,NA,TGTGCCAGCAGTTACCCGACAGGGTTGGGAGCTTTCTTT,CASSYPTGLGAFF
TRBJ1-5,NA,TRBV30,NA,TGTGCCTGGAGTTCAGGGGCCAATCAGCCCCAGCATTTT,CAWSSGANQPQHF
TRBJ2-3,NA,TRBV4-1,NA,TGCGCCAGCAGCCTTTCCCAACAGAGCACAGATACGCAGTATTTT,CASSLSQQSTDTQYF
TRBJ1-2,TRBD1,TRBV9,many,TGTGCCAGCACCCCTGGGGTGGGACAGAACTATGGCTACACCTTC,CASTPGVGQNYGYTF
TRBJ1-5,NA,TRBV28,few,TGTGCCAGCAGCTTCGGGGGGAGCAATCAGCCCCAGCATTTT,CASSFGGSNQPQHF
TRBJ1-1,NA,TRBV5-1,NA,TGCGCCAGCAGCTTTGCGGGACACACTGAAGCTTTCTTT,CASSFAGHTEAFF
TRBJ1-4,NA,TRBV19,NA,TGTGCGACCGGTAACCCAGGTCCCAATGAAAAACTGTTTTTT,CATGNPGPNEKLFF
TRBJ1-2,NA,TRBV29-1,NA,TGCAGCGCCGCGCACGCCGATGGCTACACCTTC,CSAAHADGYTF